This T cell receptor (beta chain) was identified during a study of CD8 T cells in ankylosing spondylitis. TCRdb fed the 5' RACE reads into MiXCR, producing one record per CDR3 protein. The sample has about 310,000 distinct CDR3 sequences, about a fifth seen once. Germline values: CDR1 KGHSH, CDR2 LQKENI. Trimming cost V 3 bases and J 4 bases; bases outside gene matches: 5. This CDR3 comprises 15 residues. Notes on this clonotype: Its target is not known.

Overall study findings and caveats: CD8+ by phenotype, disease-linked clones were relatively rare in peripheral blood. Roughly eight highly homologous variants made up a TCR beta motif that seemed to typify ankylosing spondylitis blood. Prior work had noted some motif variants in reactive arthritis blood and synovial fluid.

The sequence came from a female donor with ankylosing spondylitis or in good health (not recorded which). Sequences were obtained from blood, either unsorted or a sorted T cell fraction (not recorded which). The chain has TRBV18 and TRBJ2-1; 8 bases agree with TRBD2. CDR3 loop: CASSPIREGYNEQFF. CDR3 in DNA: TGTGCCAGCTCACCGATCCGGGAGGGGTACAATGAGCAGTTCTTC.